The clone carrying this T cell receptor (beta chain) was seen a handful of times. In the study's own analysis: Reference gene primers were amplified, and this amplification served to estimate nucleated cell counts. Profiled with immunoSEQ multiplex PCR; TCRdb holds only in-frame clones, not every one. V and J calls plus clone size are reproduced from that table; the DNA served to infer D and trimming. The data contain about 180,000 clones, approximately 87% of them singletons. This record belongs to a study of blood T cell repertoires in COVID-19. For the study at large: COVID-19 samples collected from the United States, Italy and Spain covered acute and convalescent phases. Sample material is recorded as cDNA or gDNA derived from T cells, B-cell-depleted T cells, or PBMCs.

In germline, CDR1 is SGHNT, CDR2 YYREEE (reference sequence). The CDR3 is 11 amino acids. V shed 2 bases and J shed 6 bases, with 6 bases lying between them. What was sequenced was peripheral blood. This TCR derives from a man between 35 and 55 years old with active or convalescent COVID-19. The genes are TRBV5-4 and TRBJ2-7; D perhaps matches TRBD2 (5 bases). The CDR3 DNA is TGTGCCAGCAGCTTCCGGGGCGAGCAGTACTTC. It specifies CASSFRGEQYF.